Sequencing of this T cell receptor beta chain was carried out in a study of blood T cell repertoires in COVID-19. Data came from immunoSEQ multiplex PCR; TCRdb stores just in-frame clones and leaves some out. The data contain just under 250,000 clones, roughly 91% of them singletons. With 5 bases removed from V and 6 bases from J, the gap between germline ends came to 10 bases. From germline, CDR1 is KGHSH and CDR2 LQKENI. This CDR3 has 12 amino acids. The specimen was PBMCs or T cells enriched from blood (not recorded which). The chain links TRBV18 to TRBJ1-1; D is ambiguous. This clonotype was obtained from a young woman who had recovered from COVID-19. DNA for the CDR3: TGTGCCAGCTCAGCCACGGAGTCTGAAGCTTTCTTT. Amino acids: CASSATESEAFF.